The next 24 T cell receptor beta chains were all read from a single sample in a study of T cells in Graves' hyperthyroidism and ophthalmopathy. Amplified TCR beta CDR3 regions derived from RNA transcripts. First-round RT-PCR with HTBI primers amplified the TCR CDR3 region. TCRdb re-analysed the multiplex PCR reads in MiXCR, keeping a single row per CDR3 protein. This repertoire shows 300,000 to 400,000 distinct CDR3 sequences, about 20% found once; its top ten account for roughly 49%. Sequenced sample: blood. The receptors stem from a woman in her fifties or sixties with Graves' hyperthyroidism.

Of note for this clonotype: A much larger clone sits a single nucleotide away, making a read error possible. The genes are TRBV12-3 or TRBV12-4 and TRBJ2-2, with 10 bases fitting TRBD2. Unmatched junction bases numbered 8, after V lost 2 bases and J lost 5 bases. The CDR3 length is 17 residues. CDR3 DNA: TGTGCCAGCAGTTTACTAGCGGGGGCCCCGGAAACCGGGGAGCTGTTTTTT. Protein: CASSLLAGAPETGELFF.

This clonotype appeared a few times. V usage is TRBV15 and J usage is TRBJ1-1; D remains ambiguous. V was pared by 1 base and J by 4 bases, with 10 bases between. Germline assignment: CDR1 LNHNV and CDR2 YYDKDF (reference sequence). CDR3 size: 14 residues. The CDR3 DNA sequence: TGTGCCACCAGCAGAGTTGGCTCCTTCACTGAAGCTTTCTTT. Encoded protein: CATSRVGSFTEAFF. The whole variable domain, filled in from reference TRBV15 and TRBJ1-1, reads DAMVIQNPRYQVTQFGKPVTLSCSQTLNHNVMYWYQQKSSQAPKLLFHYYDKDFNNEADTPDNFQSRRPNTSFCFLDIRSPGLGDTAMYLCATSRVGSFTEAFFGQGTRLTVV.

This clonotype appeared many times. This chain joins TRBV20-1 and TRBJ2-5; tentative D call: TRBD2 (6 bases). The CDR3 is 15 amino acids. V shed 0 bases and J shed 5 bases, with 16 bases lying between them. Germline V gene lookup returns CDR1 DFQATT and CDR2 SNEGSKA (reference sequence). The CDR3 spells CSARDSGGVAETQYF. The CDR3 nucleotides read TGCAGTGCTAGAGATTCGGGCGGGGTAGCCGAGACCCAGTACTTC.

Ten or more counts support this clonotype. The CDR3 coding sequence is TGTGCCAGCAGCCAAGATCGAGGCTCCTACAATGAGCAGTTCTTC. It encodes CASSQDRGSYNEQFF. The rearrangement joins TRBV3-1 to TRBJ2-1; D is unclear. The V gene's germline CDR1 is LGHDT and CDR2 YNNKEL (reference sequence). Trimming removed 0 bases at V and 0 bases at J, with 6 bases between. The length of the CDR3 is 15 residues.

The chain carries TRBV6-2 or TRBV6-3 and TRBJ2-1, with D perhaps TRBD2 (6 bases). The CDR3 length is 15 residues. Between the trimmed V and J ends, which lost 2 bases and 2 bases, there was a span of 10 bases. From germline, CDR1 is MNHEY and CDR2 SVGEGT. CDR3 DNA: TGTGCCAGCAGTTACATTAGCGGCCCCTACAATGAGCAGTTCTTC. Its protein product is CASSYISGPYNEQFF.

The chain joins TRBV20-1 to TRBJ2-3; 7 bases map to TRBD2. V was clipped by 1 base and J by 0 bases; unmatched bases: 13. This CDR3 contains 18 residues. Germline-derived CDR1 and CDR2 are DFQATT and SNEGSKA (reference sequence). The CDR3 DNA reads TGCAGTGCTAGAGCGACCGCGGGAGCCCGAACTAGCACAGATACGCAGTATTTT. Amino acids: CSARATAGARTSTDTQYF.

This clonotype has a count of ten or more. This chain joins TRBV3-1 and TRBJ1-1; 8 bases agree with TRBD1. Germline V gene sequence: CDR1 LGHDT, CDR2 YNNKEL (reference sequence). This CDR3 contains 14 residues. After removal of 4 bases from V and 1 base from J, the junction contained 2 bases not matched to a gene. CDR3 residues: CASSPRGPNTEAFF. Written as DNA, the CDR3 is TGTGCCAGCAGCCCCAGGGGGCCGAACACTGAAGCTTTCTTT.

This clonotype has ten or more counts. This chain uses TRBV6-1 with TRBJ2-1; 16 bases match TRBD2. V shed 0 bases and J 3 bases; nucleotides not matched to a gene: 8. This CDR3 spans 20 amino acids. Germline V gene lookup returns CDR1 MNHNS and CDR2 SASEGT. Here the CDR3 DNA reads TGTGCCAGCAGTGAAGCGCGGGGGACTAGCGGGAGGGCCATCTACAATGAGCAGTTCTTC. This gives the protein CASSEARGTSGRAIYNEQFF.

This clonotype was seen more than once but under ten times. The chain recombines TRBV9 with TRBJ1-1; D perhaps matches TRBD1 (5 bases). The CDR3 totals 15 residues. Germline CDR1 is SGDLS and CDR2 is YYNGEE. V gave up 0 bases and J gave up 0 bases, with 9 bases separating them. This CDR3 reads CASSVGAGLNTEAFF. CDR3 nucleotides: TGTGCCAGCAGCGTAGGAGCAGGGCTGAACACTGAAGCTTTCTTT.

The V and J genes are TRBV19 and TRBJ1-5; D remains ambiguous. CDR1 is LNHDA, CDR2 SQIVND, per germline (reference sequence). V lost 8 bases to trimming and J lost 2 bases, with 16 bases between them. The CDR3 is 15 amino acids. The CDR3 here is CASVDRAKGNQPQHF. The CDR3 bases are TGTGCCAGTGTGGATCGAGCTAAGGGCAATCAGCCCCAGCATTTT.

This clonotype was detected ten times or more. J is TRBJ2-3 and V is TRBV7-2; the D gene could be TRBD1 or TRBD2 (6 bases each). Trimming shortened V by 5 bases and J by 0 bases, and 12 bases separated the two germline ends. Germline CDR1 is SGHTA and CDR2 is FQGNSA. CDR3 size: 15 residues. CDR3 in amino acids: CASSPRGTSTDTQYF. In nucleotides, the CDR3 is TGTGCCAGCAGCCCCCGCGGGACAAGCACAGATACGCAGTATTTT.

The sample holds many counts of this clonotype. V and J are TRBV11-2 and TRBJ1-4; TRBD1 aligns across 9 bases. Germline V gene sequence: CDR1 SGHAT, CDR2 FQNNGV. The V segment lost 5 bases and the J segment 10 bases; nucleotides outside the gene matches: 14. CDR3 length equals 16 residues. In DNA form, the CDR3 reads TGTGCCAGCAGCCCCCTGAGGGGGACAGGGATCGGAAAACTGTTTTTT. It is translated as CASSPLRGTGIGKLFF. Using reference TRBV11-2 and TRBJ1-4 for the parts outside the CDR3, the full variable domain is EAGVAQSPRYKIIEKRQSVAFWCNPISGHATLYWYQQILGQGPKLLIQFQNNGVVDDSQLPKDRFSAERLKGVDSTLKIQPAKLEDSAVYLCASSPLRGTGIGKLFFGSGTQLSVL.

This rearrangement joins TRBV20-1 to TRBJ2-7, with 10 nucleotides matching TRBD1. The V gene end was trimmed by 2 bases and the J gene end by 0 bases; junction bases not matched to a gene: 10. The CDR3 extends over 17 amino acids. Per germline, CDR1 DFQATT and CDR2 SNEGSKA (reference sequence). CDR3 sequence: CSARIRDRGCSSYEQYF. CDR3 sequence (DNA): TGCAGTGCTAGAATCCGGGACAGGGGCTGCAGCTCCTACGAGCAGTACTTC.

This clonotype was seen many times. The chain has TRBV6-2 or TRBV6-3 and TRBJ2-7, with a possible D match to TRBD2 (5 bases). The ends were cut back, 2 bases at V and 3 bases at J, with 8 bases in the middle. Germline V gives CDR1 MNHEY, CDR2 SVGEGT. The CDR3 contains 13 residues. The CDR3, as DNA: TGTGCCAGCAGTTACCCAAGCGGCTACGAGCAGTACTTC. Its translation is CASSYPSGYEQYF.

This sequence joins TRBV7-9 and TRBJ1-3; no clear D. CDR3 length: 13 amino acids. Germline values: CDR1 SEHNR, CDR2 FQNEAQ (reference sequence). V lost 3 bases to trimming and J lost 4 bases, with 7 bases between them. CDR3 nucleotide sequence: TGTGCCAGCAGCTTTGGCCAGGGAAACACCATATATTTT. Translated, it gives CASSFGQGNTIYF.

This clonotype was picked up many times. The chain employs TRBV2 and TRBJ2-2; TRBD2 matches at 8 bases. This CDR3 has 16 amino acids. From germline, CDR1 is SNHLY and CDR2 FYNNEI. V was pared by 8 bases and J by 2 bases, with 10 bases of the junction left unmatched. As DNA, the CDR3 is TGTGCCAGCTCATGGGCGCTAGCGGGCAACACCGGGGAGCTGTTTTTT. This translates into CASSWALAGNTGELFF.

A few counts support this clonotype. Germline and junction disagree at one end, which may indicate a read error. This chain links TRBV12-3 or TRBV12-4 with TRBJ1-3; no clear D. This CDR3 contains 13 residues. CDR3 residues: CASRTLSGDTIYF. CDR3 nucleotide sequence: TGTGCCAGCAGGACCCTCAGTGGAGACACCATATATTTT.

This clonotype appeared many times. The V call is TRBV28, the J call TRBJ2-2; TRBD2 matches at 11 bases. The germline V gene encodes CDR1 MDHEN and CDR2 SYDVKM. CDR3 length equals 14 residues. The junction had 3 bases not matched to a gene; V was cut back by 6 bases and J by 6 bases. CDR3 region: CASRIAGGPGELFF. CDR3 sequence (DNA): TGTGCCAGCAGGATAGCGGGAGGGCCCGGGGAGCTGTTTTTT.

This chain joins TRBV9 and TRBJ2-7, with 9 bases fitting TRBD1. Trimming removed 10 bases from V and 2 bases from J; junction bases left unmatched: 7. Germline V CDR1 and CDR2: SGDLS, YYNGEE. This CDR3 spans 13 amino acids. The CDR3 bases are TGTGCCGACGCCCGGGACAGGGCCTACGAGCAGTACTTC. Its protein product is CADARDRAYEQYF.

This chain's CDR3 is CATSRNYRDRAGETQYF. In DNA form, the CDR3 reads TGTGCCACCAGCAGAAACTACCGGGACAGGGCTGGGGAGACCCAGTACTTC. The chain links TRBV15 to TRBJ2-5, with 9 bases aligning to TRBD1. This CDR3 is 17 amino acids long. CDR1 is LNHNV and CDR2 is YYDKDF in the germline V gene (reference sequence). V shed 2 bases, J shed 5 bases, and the junction held 12 bases outside the gene matches.

The CDR3 reads CASSFRENTGELFF. CDR3 coding DNA: TGTGCCAGCAGTTTTAGGGAAAACACCGGGGAGCTGTTTTTT. V usage is TRBV12-3 or TRBV12-4 and J usage is TRBJ2-2; the D is unclear. V lost 3 bases, J lost 2 bases, and 7 bases lay in between. CDR3 length: 14 residues.

The sample holds a few counts of this clonotype. V usage is TRBV5-1 and J usage is TRBJ2-3; D unclear. The CDR3 length is 14 residues. Germline V CDR1 and CDR2: SGHRS, YFSETQ. V was cut by 4 bases and J by 2 bases, with 11 bases left in between. The CDR3 sequence: CASSISPITDTQYF. The CDR3 DNA is TGCGCCAGCAGCATCAGCCCTATCACAGATACGCAGTATTTT.

This clonotype has ten or more counts. V gene TRBV18 combines with J gene TRBJ2-1; D gene ambiguous. The CDR3 length is 15 residues. V was pared by 3 bases and J by 0 bases, with 9 bases between. In germline, CDR1 is KGHSH, CDR2 LQKENI. The CDR3 here is CASSPRHSSYNEQFF. For the CDR3, the DNA is TGTGCCAGCTCACCGCGACACAGCTCCTACAATGAGCAGTTCTTC.

This clonotype came up many times. V is TRBV11-2 and J is TRBJ1-5; D ambiguous. Trimming stripped 5 bases from V and 5 bases from J, with 10 bases between. The CDR3 totals 13 residues. Germline V gene sequence: CDR1 SGHAT, CDR2 FQNNGV. CDR3 DNA sequence: TGTGCCAGCAGCCCCCAGGCCCATCAGCCCCAGCATTTT. It codes for CASSPQAHQPQHF.